The T cell receptor beta chain under discussion was sequenced for a study of cytomegalovirus exposure and HLA in healthy donors. Across the study: Inside one of the first data releases sat about 85 million unique TCRs taken from HLA-typed donors.

PCR was performed using 60 Vbeta and 13 Jbeta primers. TCRdb's copy holds only in-frame clones and misses some; the assay was immunoSEQ multiplex PCR. The table shows under 300,000 clones, with around nine tenths occurring only once. Notes on the study in general: Most TCR sequences were seen very rarely across donors, but some public TCRs occurred in many.

Turning to this clone: Its antigen is unknown.

This sequence was found in a girl aged 2 to 9 in good health and CMV-seronegative. Source material: PBMCs.

The CDR3, as DNA: TGTGCCAGCAGCCGACAGGGAACCTCATCTGGTGGCTACACCTTC. Residues: CASSRQGTSSGGYTF. The chain has TRBV7-2 and TRBJ1-2, with 7 bases matching TRBD1. The CDR3 spans 15 residues. Per germline, CDR1 SGHTA and CDR2 FQGNSA. V shed 5 bases, J shed 7 bases, and the junction held 13 bases outside the gene matches.